Each of the 16 T cell receptor beta chains below was sequenced from the same sample in a study of blood T cell repertoires in COVID-19. Clones were read by immunoSEQ multiplex PCR, and TCRdb kept only the in-frame ones, dropping some. Of roughly 75,000 clones detected, about 89% appear once; the ten largest clones hold about 0.5%. Input material: peripheral blood. These receptors originate from a man aged 55 to 70 with acute or convalescent COVID-19.

This chain uses TRBV12-5 with TRBJ2-5; a weak D match, TRBD2 (6 bases). Looked up from germline, CDR1 is LGHNT and CDR2 is FRNRAP. Between the trimmed V and J ends, which lost 0 bases and 5 bases, there was a span of 10 bases. This CDR3 is built from 14 residues. CDR3 in amino acids: CASGLVRGGETQYF. In DNA form, the CDR3 reads TGTGCTAGTGGTTTGGTAAGAGGAGGGGAGACCCAGTACTTC. The whole variable domain, remainder taken from reference TRBV12-5 and TRBJ2-5, is DARVTQTPRHKVTEMGQEVTMRCQPILGHNTVFWYRQTMMQGLELLAYFRNRAPLDDSGMPKDRFSAEMPDATLATLKIQPSEPRDSAVYFCASGLVRGGETQYFGPGTRLLVL.

V and J are TRBV19 and TRBJ2-3; 10 nucleotides match TRBD2. The germline CDR1 and CDR2 sequences are LNHDA and SQIVND (reference sequence). J was trimmed by 4 bases and V by 4 bases; bases with no gene match: 5. This CDR3 is 15 amino acids long. The CDR3 region is CASSRSGRAADTQYF. The CDR3, as DNA: TGTGCCAGTAGTAGGAGCGGGAGGGCCGCAGATACGCAGTATTTT.

The chain carries TRBV7-3 and TRBJ1-4, with a tentative D call TRBD1 (5 bases). Trimming cost V 5 bases and J 5 bases, with 18 bases left between them. The CDR3 sequence is 16 residues long. CDR1 SGHTA and CDR2 FQGTGA come from the germline V gene. DNA for the CDR3: TGTGCCAGCAGCCTCGGACCGGGGGACGGGAATGAAAAACTGTTTTTT. Translation gives CASSLGPGDGNEKLFF.

As concerns this clone: Its ends do not fully match the called genes, so a read error is possible. This chain joins TRBV6-1 and TRBJ2-1; no definite D call. The germline CDR1 and CDR2 sequences are MNHNS and SASEGT. The CDR3 is 12 residues long. The CDR3 DNA is TGTGCCAGCAGCGAAGCGCGTTTAAGTAAGTTCTTC. This encodes CASSEARLSKFF.

The chain links TRBV5-4 to TRBJ1-1; D gene uncertain. Trimming removed 4 bases from V and 1 base from J, with 5 bases in between. CDR1 is SGHNT, CDR2 YYREEE, per germline (reference sequence). CDR3 length: 12 amino acids. CDR3 bases: TGTGCCAGCAGCCCACAGAACACTGAAGCTTTCTTT. It codes for CASSPQNTEAFF.

The V and J genes are TRBV7-2 and TRBJ2-3; 8 bases line up with TRBD2. Germline V gene data show CDR1 as SGHTA and CDR2 as FQGNSA. The CDR3 has 15 amino acids. With V trimmed by 1 base and J by 5 bases, 5 bases remained unmatched. The CDR3 protein is CASSLDGRAGDTQYF. The DNA of the CDR3 is TGTGCCAGCAGCTTAGACGGGAGGGCCGGAGATACGCAGTATTTT.

The CDR3 DNA is TGCAGCGTAGTTCAAATTTCAGGGGTGAGGGCCTACGAGCAGTACTTC. It codes for CSVVQISGVRAYEQYF. The chain has TRBV29-1 and TRBJ2-7, with D possibly TRBD1 on 6 matching bases. CDR1 is SQVTM, CDR2 ANQGSEA, per germline. The V gene lost 6 bases and the J gene lost 2 bases, with 23 bases spanning the gap. CDR3 length equals 16 residues.

V usage is TRBV5-6 and J usage is TRBJ1-2, with 8 bases lining up with TRBD1. After removal of 2 bases from V and 0 bases from J, the junction contained 9 bases not matched to a gene. Per the germline V gene, CDR1 is SGHDT and CDR2 is YYEEEE. The CDR3 is made up of 17 amino acids. The CDR3 protein is CASSLDRGTVSNYGYTF. DNA for the CDR3: TGTGCCAGCAGCTTAGACAGGGGCACGGTCTCTAACTATGGCTACACCTTC.

V is TRBV30 and J is TRBJ2-2, with D maybe TRBD1 (6 bases). The CDR3 is 11 residues long. The germline V gene encodes CDR1 GTSNPN and CDR2 SVGIG (reference sequence). Trimming left V 5 bases short and J 8 bases short, with 9 bases between. The CDR3 here is CAWAGTGELFF. CDR3 coding DNA: TGTGCCTGGGCCGGGACAGGGGAGCTGTTTTTT.

The chain uses TRBV5-6 and TRBJ2-5; D ambiguous. V gave up 4 bases and J gave up 4 bases, with 5 bases separating them. Germline-derived CDR1 and CDR2 are SGHDT and YYEEEE. The CDR3 sequence is 11 residues long. CDR3 sequence: CASSDRETQYF. The CDR3 DNA reads as TGTGCCAGCAGCGATAGAGAGACCCAGTACTTC.

The chain is built from TRBV5-6 and TRBJ2-3, with 13 bases identical to TRBD2. Trimming took 4 bases from V and 3 from J; bases not matched to a gene: 11. The CDR3 covers 18 residues. Germline V gene data show CDR1 as SGHDT and CDR2 as YYEEEE. The CDR3 reads CASSTGTTTSGRTDTQYF. The CDR3 DNA reads as TGTGCCAGCAGCACCGGGACAACGACTAGCGGGAGGACAGATACGCAGTATTTT. Supplemented by reference TRBV5-6 and TRBJ2-3, the full variable domain reads DAGVTQSPTHLIKTRGQQVTLRCSPKSGHDTVSWYQQALGQGPQFIFQYYEEEERQRGNFPDRFSGHQFPNYSSELNVNALLLGDSALYLCASSTGTTTSGRTDTQYFGPGTRLTVL.

The chain recombines TRBV27 with TRBJ2-6; 9 bases line up with TRBD1. The CDR3 covers 19 residues. After removal of 1 base from V and 0 bases from J, the junction contained 7 bases not matched to a gene. Germline-derived CDR1 and CDR2 are MNHEY and SMNVEV (reference sequence). DNA for the CDR3: TGTGCCAGCAGTTTATTTGGGGACAGGGAGCTCTCTGGGGCCAACGTCCTGACTTTC. Translation: CASSLFGDRELSGANVLTF.

This chain uses TRBV5-1 with TRBJ1-6, with TRBD1 matching over 9 bases. The germline V gene encodes CDR1 SGHRS and CDR2 YFSETQ. CDR3 length: 14 amino acids. Trimming removed 2 bases from V and 10 bases from J; junction bases left unmatched: 4. CDR3 loop: CASSFTGGDSPLHF. CDR3 DNA sequence: TGCGCCAGCAGCTTTACAGGGGGCGACTCACCCCTCCACTTT.

V and J are TRBV18 and TRBJ1-1; tentatively, D is TRBD1 (5 bases). The CDR3 spans 15 residues. V shed 3 bases and J shed 4 bases, with 15 bases lying between them. The germline CDR1 and CDR2 sequences are KGHSH and LQKENI. This chain's CDR3 is CASSPTRWGGTEAFF. CDR3 in DNA: TGTGCCAGCTCACCGACCCGATGGGGGGGCACTGAAGCTTTCTTT.

This chain joins TRBV6-6 and TRBJ1-5; maybe TRBD1 (5 bases). The CDR3 length is 14 residues. Trimming took off 2 bases at V and 6 bases at J, with 11 bases between the two ends. Germline-derived CDR1 and CDR2 are MNHNY and SVGAGI (reference sequence). The CDR3 sequence: CASSYGGAGQPQHF. CDR3 coding DNA: TGTGCCAGCAGTTACGGGGGAGCGGGTCAGCCCCAGCATTTT.

Written as DNA, the CDR3 is TGTGCCAGCATTCCGACAGGGACCGGAGGCTACACCTTC. Its translation: CASIPTGTGGYTF. The chain couples TRBV6-5 to TRBJ1-2, with TRBD1 matching 7 bases. The CDR3 is 13 residues long. Trimming cost V 7 bases and J 8 bases; bases outside gene matches: 10. Germline V gives CDR1 MNHEY, CDR2 SVGAGI.